Here is one T cell receptor (beta chain) with its context. These data belong to a study of blood T cell repertoires in COVID-19. Across the study: Spain, Italy and the United States supplied samples that represented acute and convalescent COVID-19. PBMCs, B-cell-depleted T cells, or T cells provided the cDNA or gDNA that made up the material.

Clones were read by immunoSEQ multiplex PCR, and TCRdb kept only the in-frame ones, dropping some. This table has around 200,000 clones, more than 75% appearing once. The sequenced sample consisted of peripheral blood. The TCR comes from a man between 18 and 35 years old with active or convalescent COVID-19.

The CDR3 here is CASSWYSGLTYEQYF. CDR3 in DNA: TGTGCCAGCAGCTGGTATAGCGGGCTCACCTACGAGCAGTACTTC. This chain connects TRBV5-6 to TRBJ2-7; 7 bases match TRBD2. CDR1 SGHDT and CDR2 YYEEEE come from the germline V gene. CDR3 length: 15 amino acids. The J segment lost 2 bases and the V segment lost 3 bases, leaving 8 bases of the junction unmatched. Full variable domain (missing parts from reference TRBV5-6 and TRBJ2-7): DAGVTQSPTHLIKTRGQQVTLRCSPKSGHDTVSWYQQALGQGPQFIFQYYEEEERQRGNFPDRFSGHQFPNYSSELNVNALLLGDSALYLCASSWYSGLTYEQYFGPGTRLTVT.